A selection of T cell receptor beta chains follows, all from one sample in a study of CD8 T cells in Susac syndrome. TCRdb re-analysed the immunoSEQ multiplex PCR reads in MiXCR, keeping a single row per CDR3 protein. The sample holds about 210,000 distinct CDR3 sequences, 95% seen once. Sequencing was done on a sample of CD4+ T cells from PBMCs. These receptors originate from a human donor with multiple sclerosis. Both conserved end residues are part of each CDR3. A D gene is named only where the DNA matches it firmly. Expanded clones get a size class; other rows say once, few or many, or leave the size out.

J: TRBJ2-7; size: -; D: -; V: TRBV18; CDR3: CASSGLDTTYEQYF; DNA: TGTGCCAGCTCAGGCTTGGACACCACCTACGAGCAGTACTTC
J: TRBJ2-1; size: once; D: -; V: TRBV20-1; CDR3: CSARALINEQFF; DNA: TGCAGTGCTAGAGCACTGATCAATGAGCAGTTCTTC
J: TRBJ1-4; size: once; D: TRBD1; V: TRBV30; CDR3: CAWSVSGQGGKLFF; DNA: TGTGCCTGGAGTGTCTCGGGACAGGGTGGAAAACTGTTTTTT
J: TRBJ1-2; size: -; D: TRBD1; V: TRBV3-1; CDR3: CASSPRDRAGGYTF; DNA: TGTGCCAGCAGCCCCAGGGACAGGGCTGGCGGCTACACCTTC
J: TRBJ1-5; size: -; D: -; V: TRBV12-3/TRBV12-4; CDR3: CASRYPPQHF; DNA: TGTGCCAGCAGATACCCGCCCCAGCATTTT
J: TRBJ2-7; size: -; D: -; V: TRBV3-1; CDR3: CASSFRQEATYEQYF; DNA: TGTGCCAGCAGCTTCCGACAGGAGGCTACCTACGAGCAGTACTTC
J: TRBJ2-1; size: -; D: TRBD1; V: TRBV7-2; CDR3: CASSRNRGLYNEQFF; DNA: TGTGCCAGCAGCCGAAACAGGGGCCTATACAATGAGCAGTTCTTC
J: TRBJ2-7; size: -; D: -; V: TRBV20-1; CDR3: CSAIPGNSYEQYF; DNA: TGCAGTGCGATTCCAGGGAACTCCTACGAGCAGTACTTC
J: TRBJ2-7; size: once; D: -; V: TRBV30; CDR3: CAWSGGIYEQYF; DNA: TGTGCCTGGAGTGGGGGCATCTACGAGCAGTACTTC
J: TRBJ2-1; size: -; D: TRBD1; V: TRBV19; CDR3: CASSSSDRFSYNEQFF; DNA: TGTGCCAGTAGTTCCTCGGACAGGTTCTCCTACAATGAGCAGTTCTTC
J: TRBJ1-5; size: -; D: -; V: TRBV15; CDR3: CATSRDLTSYQPQHF; DNA: TGTGCCACCAGCAGAGATCTGACGTCCTATCAGCCCCAGCATTTT
J: TRBJ2-1; size: -; D: -; V: TRBV20-1; CDR3: CSASGSINEQFF; DNA: TGCAGTGCTAGTGGAAGTATCAATGAGCAGTTCTTC
J: TRBJ1-5; size: -; D: TRBD1; V: TRBV12-3/TRBV12-4; CDR3: CASRTGTGGVGQPQHF; DNA: TGTGCCAGCAGGACCGGGACAGGGGGCGTCGGACAGCCCCAGCATTTT
J: TRBJ1-5; size: once; D: -; V: TRBV6-1; CDR3: CASTPELAGRNQPQHF; DNA: TGTGCCAGCACCCCCGAGTTGGCAGGGCGCAATCAGCCCCAGCATTTT
J: TRBJ2-2; size: -; D: -; V: TRBV29-1; CDR3: CRADAGPGELFF; DNA: TGCAGGGCGGACGCGGGGCCCGGGGAGCTGTTTTTT
J: TRBJ2-5; size: -; D: -; V: TRBV9; CDR3: CASSVGSRETQYF; DNA: TGTGCCAGCAGCGTAGGTAGTCGGGAGACCCAGTACTTC
J: TRBJ2-7; size: -; D: TRBD2; V: TRBV29-1; CDR3: CSVSGGNPYEQYF; DNA: TGCAGCGTATCCGGGGGGAATCCCTACGAGCAGTACTTC
J: TRBJ1-2; size: -; D: -; V: TRBV5-1; CDR3: CASSRPELNYGYTF; DNA: TGCGCCAGCAGCCGACCCGAACTAAACTATGGCTACACCTTC
J: TRBJ1-2; size: -; D: -; V: TRBV3-1; CDR3: CASQQGGVGYTF; DNA: TGTGCCAGCCAGCAGGGTGGGGTAGGCTACACCTTC
J: TRBJ1-1; size: -; D: -; V: TRBV25-1; CDR3: CASSDRMNTEAFF; DNA: TGTGCCAGCAGTGACAGGATGAACACTGAAGCTTTCTTT
J: TRBJ2-2; size: -; D: -; V: TRBV3-1; CDR3: CASSHSDGRTGELFF; DNA: TGTGCCAGCAGCCATTCCGACGGGCGGACCGGGGAGCTGTTTTTT
J: TRBJ2-1; size: -; D: TRBD1; V: TRBV29-1; CDR3: CSVGEKWDRRNNEQFF; DNA: TGCAGCGTTGGGGAGAAATGGGACAGGCGGAACAATGAGCAGTTCTTC
J: TRBJ1-1; size: -; D: -; V: TRBV12-3/TRBV12-4; CDR3: CASSLNPLSGLGGTEAFF; DNA: TGTGCCAGCAGTTTAAATCCACTCTCGGGACTGGGGGGCACTGAAGCTTTCTTT
J: TRBJ2-7; size: -; D: TRBD1; V: TRBV3-1; CDR3: CASSQATGYYEQYF; DNA: TGTGCCAGCAGCCAAGCGACAGGGTACTACGAGCAGTACTTC
J: TRBJ2-7; size: -; D: -; V: TRBV30; CDR3: CAWSPEGGGFSYEQYF; DNA: TGTGCCTGGAGTCCTGAAGGGGGGGGATTTAGCTACGAGCAGTACTTC
J: TRBJ2-1; size: -; D: -; V: TRBV29-1; CDR3: CSVEREKYRYEQFF; DNA: TGCAGCGTTGAGCGGGAAAAATATCGATATGAGCAGTTCTTC
J: TRBJ2-3; size: -; D: TRBD1; V: TRBV20-1; CDR3: CSATRDRGDTQYF; DNA: TGCAGTGCTACCAGGGACAGGGGGGATACGCAGTATTTT
J: TRBJ1-2; size: -; D: -; V: TRBV28; CDR3: CASRPGRIYGYTF; DNA: TGTGCCAGCAGACCGGGACGGATCTATGGCTACACCTTC
J: TRBJ1-1; size: -; D: -; V: TRBV25-1; CDR3: CAKGRARSFF; DNA: TGTGCCAAGGGTCGGGCACGGAGTTTCTTT
J: TRBJ2-1; size: -; D: TRBD1; V: TRBV12-3/TRBV12-4; CDR3: CASSFRGGAGNEQFF; DNA: TGTGCCAGCAGTTTCAGAGGGGGCGCAGGCAATGAGCAGTTCTTC
J: TRBJ2-7; size: -; D: -; V: TRBV27; CDR3: CASSGLGYRGYEQYF; DNA: TGTGCCAGCAGTGGTCTCGGGTATCGGGGCTACGAGCAGTACTTC
J: TRBJ1-4; size: -; D: -; V: TRBV9; CDR3: CASSVASGATNEKLFF; DNA: TGTGCCAGCAGCGTAGCTTCGGGGGCGACTAATGAAAAACTGTTTTTT
J: TRBJ2-3; size: -; D: TRBD1; V: TRBV18; CDR3: CASSPRTGGADTQYF; DNA: TGTGCCAGCTCACCGAGGACAGGGGGTGCAGATACGCAGTATTTT